This is a list of T cell receptor beta chains from one sample in a study of blood T cells in healthy people across ages. One entry per CDR3 protein results from TCRdb running MiXCR on the 5' RACE reads. This sample carries around 850,000 distinct CDR3 sequences, around 34% of them seen once, and the ten largest clones take over 10%. The sequenced sample consisted of blood. The receptors come from a man aged 18 to 29 in good health. Both conserved end residues are part of each CDR3. D genes are given only for firm matches. Clone size is shown for a subset of rows, as once, few, many or a class of expanded clone.

v_call	d_call	j_call	clone_size	cdr3_nt	cdr3_aa
TRBV11-2	NA	TRBJ2-5	NA	TGTGCCAGCAGCTTAGCCCTGAGACAAGAGACCCAGTACTTC	CASSLALRQETQYF
TRBV4-1	TRBD1	TRBJ1-1	few	TGCGCCAGCAGCCAATCACACAGGGGCACTGAAGCTTTCTTT	CASSQSHRGTEAFF
TRBV10-3	TRBD1	TRBJ1-6	NA	TGTGCCATCACCAGGGGGGGCTATAATTCACCCCTCCACTTT	CAITRGGYNSPLHF
TRBV4-1	NA	TRBJ1-3	few	TGCGCCAGCAGCCAAACATCTAGGGTGGCTGGAAACACCATATATTTT	CASSQTSRVAGNTIYF
TRBV12-3/TRBV12-4	TRBD2	TRBJ2-3	once	TGTGCCAGCAGTTTAACTAGCGGGGGGGCCTTGGGAGATACGCAGTATTTT	CASSLTSGGALGDTQYF
TRBV3-1	NA	TRBJ2-7	few	TGTGCCAGCAGTCGAACAGGGTTATCCTACAATGAGCAGTACTTC	CASSRTGLSYNEQYF
TRBV30	NA	TRBJ2-3	NA	TGTGCGTGGGGGGGGCAGACCACAGATACGCAGTATTTT	CAWGGQTTDTQYF
TRBV11-3	NA	TRBJ2-3	few	TGTGCCAGCAGCTTAGAGGGGACGGCAGTCACAGATACGCAGTATTTT	CASSLEGTAVTDTQYF
TRBV7-8	NA	TRBJ1-1	few	TGTGCCAGCGGGCAGGGCATGAACACTGAAGCTTTCTTT	CASGQGMNTEAFF
TRBV21-1	NA	TRBJ1-2	NA	TGTGCCAGCAGCAATAAGTGGTGTAACTATGGCTACACCTTC	CASSNKWCNYGYTF
TRBV6-2/TRBV6-3	NA	TRBJ2-6	NA	TGTGCCAGCAGAGTGCAGGGCTCTGGGGCCAACGTCCTGACTTTC	CASRVQGSGANVLTF
TRBV13	TRBD1	TRBJ1-6	many	TGTGCCAGCAGTTCGGACAGGGATAATTCACCCCTCCACTTT	CASSSDRDNSPLHF
TRBV4-2	NA	TRBJ1-1	few	TGTGCCAGCAGCCAAGGGGCCCCCACTGAAGCTTTCTTT	CASSQGAPTEAFF
TRBV6-2/TRBV6-3	NA	TRBJ2-7	few	TGTGCCAGCAGGGACAGCCTCTCCGAGCAGTACTTC	CASRDSLSEQYF
TRBV11-2	NA	TRBJ1-2	NA	TGTGCCAGCAGCTTAATGGGGGCGAACTATGGCAACACCTTC	CASSLMGANYGNTF
TRBV5-1	TRBD1	TRBJ1-1	NA	TGCGCCAGCAGCTTGTCTGGGACAGGGAGGGGATCTGAAGCTTTCTTT	CASSLSGTGRGSEAFF
TRBV4-2	TRBD1	TRBJ2-2	NA	TGTGCCAGCAGCCCCGTGGGGGACAGGAACACCGGGGAGCTGTTTTTT	CASSPVGDRNTGELFF
TRBV7-9	NA	TRBJ1-1	few	TGTGCCAGCGATGTTTCAGGGAACACTGAAGCTTTCTTT	CASDVSGNTEAFF
TRBV6-6	NA	TRBJ1-6	NA	TGTGCCAGCAGTGTTACCCAGGCGCAGCATTCACCCCTCCACTTT	CASSVTQAQHSPLHF
TRBV12-3/TRBV12-4	NA	TRBJ2-5	few	TGTGCCAGCAGTTACACGGGCCGGGAGACCCAGTACTTC	CASSYTGRETQYF
TRBV27	NA	TRBJ1-6	NA	TGTGCCAGCAGTATTGTTTACGTGAGCGATTCACCCCTCCACTTT	CASSIVYVSDSPLHF
TRBV6-2/TRBV6-3	NA	TRBJ1-5	NA	TGTGCCAGTCGAGTAAGGGGCGTAGGACAGCCCCAGCATTTT	CASRVRGVGQPQHF
TRBV12-3/TRBV12-4	NA	TRBJ2-2	NA	TGTGCCAGCAGTTCCTCCGGCAGGCACACCGGGGAGCTGTTTTTT	CASSSSGRHTGELFF
TRBV30	TRBD2	TRBJ2-3	NA	TGTGCCTGGAGTAGCGGGGGAACTACGGCAGATACGCAGTATTTT	CAWSSGGTTADTQYF
TRBV4-1	TRBD1	TRBJ2-1	few	TGCGCCAGCAGCCACCCGACAGGGGTACCCTACAATGAGCAGTTCTTC	CASSHPTGVPYNEQFF
TRBV7-7	TRBD1	TRBJ2-7	many	TGTGCTAGCAGCTTAGATGGGACAGGTAACTACGAGCAGTACTTC	CASSLDGTGNYEQYF
TRBV4-1	NA	TRBJ2-1	NA	TGCGCCAGCAGCCTTCTGGACGGGTCACAAGAGACCCAGTTCTTC	CASSLLDGSQETQFF
TRBV28	NA	TRBJ1-1	NA	TGTGCCAGCAGGGCAACCATGGGGAACACTGAAGCTTTCTTT	CASRATMGNTEAFF
TRBV4-2	NA	TRBJ2-7	few	TGTGCCAGCAGCCAAAATCATGACGGACCCTACGAGCAGTACTTC	CASSQNHDGPYEQYF
TRBV6-5	NA	TRBJ1-1	few	TGTGCCAGCAGTTACTCGCATGGGAAACTGAACACTGAAGCTTTCTTT	CASSYSHGKLNTEAFF
TRBV27	NA	TRBJ1-5	NA	TGTGCCGGCAGTACGGAGATGAACCAGCCCCAGCATTTT	CAGSTEMNQPQHF
TRBV4-3	NA	TRBJ1-6	many	TGCGCCAGCAGCCAAGTCGTGAGCCAGGGCGGCAATTCACCCCTCCACTTT	CASSQVVSQGGNSPLHF
TRBV7-2	TRBD2	TRBJ2-5	many	TGTGCCAGCAGCTTAGTTCCTAGCGGGGGCCGTAGGAGGGAGACCCAGTACTTC	CASSLVPSGGRRRETQYF
TRBV29-1	TRBD1	TRBJ2-1	many	TGCAGCGTCGGACAGGGTAACAATGAGCAGTTCTTC	CSVGQGNNEQFF
TRBV12-3/TRBV12-4	NA	TRBJ2-1	NA	TGTGCCAGCAGTTTGTACCCGGACAATGAGCAGTTCTTC	CASSLYPDNEQFF
TRBV12-3/TRBV12-4	TRBD2	TRBJ2-3	many	TGTGCCAGCAGTTTAGCGGCGGGACTAGCGGGTAGCACAGATACGCAGTATTTT	CASSLAAGLAGSTDTQYF
TRBV28	NA	TRBJ2-4	NA	TGTGCCAGTAGTCCCATTCTAATGGGCATTCAGTACTTC	CASSPILMGIQYF